Detailed here is one TCR beta chain. Its target is unknown. The data derive from a study of T cells after yellow fever vaccination. CDR1 SQVTM and CDR2 ANQGSEA come from the germline V gene. This CDR3 has 14 amino acids. V lost 4 bases and J 4 bases, leaving 15 bases between the germline ends. Findings and limits, study-wide: The study found a weaker secondary response that peaked faster, day 5 versus 15. Although most clonotypes did not, a small share appeared in both CD4 and CD8 compartments.

TCRdb fed the 5' RACE reads into MiXCR, producing one record per CDR3 protein. The sample carries about 130,000 distinct CDR3 sequences, 7.5% to 10% recorded once. The sequences come from CD8+ T cells sorted from PBMCs, collected on the day of the yellow fever booster vaccination. The rearrangement joins TRBV29-1 to TRBJ2-3, with D possibly being TRBD2 (6 bases). The sequence was collected from a man between 18 and 29 years old who received the YFV17D yellow fever vaccine. Written as DNA, the CDR3 is TGCAGCGTTGTGGGTGGAGGGTCGCCAGATACGCAGTATTTT. Translating it yields CSVVGGGSPDTQYF.